This T cell receptor (beta chain) was observed in a study of a mutant IDH1 vaccine in newly diagnosed glioma. Study as a whole: Patients got their first vaccination 4-6 weeks after radiotherapy alone, or with temozolomide cycles. Visit timing is recorded as week 35 for V12 and week 47 for V13.

Documented time point: week 47, end of study. One vaccine dose held 300 ug of mutant IDH1 20-mer peptide and came with topical imiquimod. Each astrocytoma in the donors was new, WHO grade 3 or 4, IDH1-mutant and ATRX-lost. The CDR3 runs 16 residues. Trimming took off 4 bases at V and 0 bases at J, with 13 bases between the two ends. Per the germline V gene, CDR1 is SGHKS and CDR2 is YYEKEE (reference sequence). As concerns this clone: Its antigen remains unidentified.

The table came from immunoSEQ multiplex PCR; TCRdb's copy has only in-frame clones and leaves some out. Among about 94,000 clones listed, roughly 89% were seen once. The receptor's source is a woman in her forties or fifties with glioma. The V gene is TRBV5-5, the J gene TRBJ2-2, with D hard to call. The sequencing used PBMCs, collected from a glioma patient whose treatment included an IDH1 peptide vaccine. DNA of the CDR3: TGTGCCAGCAGCCCACCCTCTCAGGCGAACACCGGGGAGCTGTTTTTT. It yields the protein CASSPPSQANTGELFF.